These 18 T cell receptor beta chains were all obtained from the same sample, sequenced in a study of low-dose radiotherapy and immunotherapy resistance in tumors. Alpha- and beta-chain coverage of first-strand cDNA came from TRAV- and TRBV-specific primers. The authors ran around 19 PCR cycles to amplify TCRs with a constant-region primer and V-primer adapter. A single record per CDR3 protein comes from TCRdb applying MiXCR to the reads. The sample contains around 10,000 distinct CDR3 sequences, about 54% of which appear only once. The source is a human donor with advanced metastatic prostate, ovarian, gallbladder or colorectal cancer (not recorded which). This table probably holds off-target reads from a library built for another chain.

This clonotype has only one observation. Here the CDR3 reads CASSPYDRTANYGYTF. Written as DNA, the CDR3 is TGTGCCAGCTCACCATATGACAGGACAGCTAACTATGGCTACACCTTC. J is TRBJ1-2 and V is TRBV18; tentatively, D is TRBD1 (6 bases). Deletions cut 2 bases from V and 0 bases from J, with 13 bases between. Germline loops: CDR1 KGHSH, CDR2 LQKENI. CDR3 length: 16 amino acids.

In its sample, this clonotype was seen a few times. The V call is TRBV5-6, the J call TRBJ2-3; 8 bases map to TRBD2. Losses at the gene ends were 4 bases for V and 2 bases for J; bases not matched to a gene: 15. The CDR3 has 18 residues. The germline V gene encodes CDR1 SGHDT and CDR2 YYEEEE. CDR3 residues: CASSPPNRGGGSTDTQYF. DNA of the CDR3: TGTGCCAGCAGCCCGCCCAATAGGGGCGGGGGGTCCACAGATACGCAGTATTTT.

This chain joins TRBV11-2 and TRBJ1-1; D unclear. This CDR3 is 14 amino acids long. V lost 5 bases to trimming and J lost 1 base, with 11 bases between them. Germline lookup yields CDR1 SGHAT and CDR2 FQNNGV. The DNA for the CDR3 is TGTGCCAGCAGCCACGGGCAGGAGAACACTGAAGCTTTCTTT. Residues: CASSHGQENTEAFF.

This chain uses TRBV5-1 with TRBJ2-1; either TRBD1 or TRBD2 may fit D (5 bases each). The germline gives CDR1 SGHRS, CDR2 YFSETQ. There are 13 residues in the CDR3. Trimming cost V 3 bases and J 15 bases, with 19 bases left between them. Here the CDR3 DNA reads TGCGCCAGCAGCTCGGGCCCCGGGGCTGGAGCGTTCTTC. It translates to CASSSGPGAGAFF.

This clonotype was seen only a few times. The chain recombines TRBV3-1 with TRBJ2-7; maybe TRBD2 (7 bases). Germline V gene lookup returns CDR1 LGHDT and CDR2 YNNKEL (reference sequence). V dropped 2 bases and J dropped 7 bases, with 21 bases sitting between them. CDR3 length: 16 amino acids. The CDR3 nucleotides are TGTGCCAGCAGCCAACAGGGGACTAAGGATCTGAGGGAGCAGTACTTC. Amino acid sequence: CASSQQGTKDLREQYF.

In this sample, this clonotype turned up a few times. This chain uses TRBV19 with TRBJ2-1, with D perhaps matching TRBD2 (5 bases). The CDR3 is 14 residues long. Germline assignment: CDR1 LNHDA and CDR2 SQIVND (reference sequence). Trimming took 1 base from V and 6 from J, leaving 10 bases between them. CDR3 amino acids: CASSIGSGSNEQFF. CDR3 coding DNA: TGTGCCAGTAGTATAGGTTCGGGGAGCAATGAGCAGTTCTTC. Full variable domain (missing parts from reference TRBV19 and TRBJ2-1): DGGITQSPKYLFRKEGQNVTLSCEQNLNHDAMYWYRQDPGQGLRLIYYSQIVNDFQKGDIAEGYSVSREKKESFPLTVTSAQKNPTAFYLCASSIGSGSNEQFFGPGTRLTVL.

This clonotype was counted only a few times. The chain joins TRBV7-8 to TRBJ1-2; the D is unclear. V was cut by 5 bases and J by 7 bases, with 11 bases left in between. The CDR3 runs to 12 residues. The germline CDR1 and CDR2 sequences are SGHVS and FQNEAQ. In DNA form, the CDR3 reads TGTGCCAGCAGCCTCAATATTGCTGGCTACACCTTC. It codes for CASSLNIAGYTF.

The chain uses TRBV28 and TRBJ2-1; TRBD2 matches 8 bases. Germline V gene sequence: CDR1 MDHEN, CDR2 SYDVKM. The CDR3 spans 14 residues. V lost 4 bases to trimming and J lost 10 bases; unmatched junction nucleotides: 9. CDR3 nucleotide sequence: TGTGCCAGCAGTTCCCCGGGGGGGGTTAGAGAGCAGTTCTTC. This encodes CASSSPGGVREQFF.

The chain links TRBV20-1 to TRBJ2-7; the match to TRBD1 covers 7 bases. V was pared by 2 bases and J by 4 bases, with 2 bases of the junction left unmatched. Germline assignment: CDR1 DFQATT and CDR2 SNEGSKA (reference sequence). The CDR3 contains 12 residues. This chain's CDR3 is CSARRQGYEQYF. CDR3 coding DNA: TGCAGTGCTAGACGACAGGGATACGAGCAGTACTTC.

J is TRBJ1-2 and V is TRBV14; 7 bases are shared with TRBD1. The CDR3 consists of 13 residues. Germline assignment: CDR1 SGHDN and CDR2 FVKESK. V gave up 6 bases and J gave up 4 bases; unmatched junction bases: 5. This CDR3 reads CASRPGQVYGYTF. Here the CDR3 DNA reads TGTGCCAGCAGACCCGGACAGGTCTATGGCTACACCTTC. Full variable domain (rest looked up from reference TRBV14 and TRBJ1-2): EAGVTQFPSHSVIEKGQTVTLRCDPISGHDNLYWYRRVMGKEIKFLLHFVKESKQDESGMPNNRFLAERTGGTYSTLKVQPAELEDSGVYFCASRPGQVYGYTFGSGTRLTVV.

This clonotype was counted a few times. The chain links TRBV19 to TRBJ1-5; D uncertain. Between the trimmed V and J ends, which lost 9 bases and 9 bases, there was a span of 9 bases. Germline lookup yields CDR1 LNHDA and CDR2 SQIVND (reference sequence). This CDR3 has 10 residues. CDR3 nucleotide sequence: TGTGCCAGACGCTGGAGGCCCCAGCATTTT. Translating it yields CARRWRPQHF.

This clonotype was seen only a few times. This chain uses TRBV29-1 with TRBJ2-7, with 12 positions matching TRBD2. This CDR3 spans 12 amino acids. Trimming removed 7 bases from V and 7 bases from J; junction bases left unmatched: 5. Germline-derived CDR1 and CDR2 are SQVTM and ANQGSEA. Here the CDR3 reads CSATLAGGEQYF. The CDR3 DNA is TGCAGCGCCACGCTAGCGGGGGGGGAGCAGTACTTC.

The chain joins TRBV20-1 to TRBJ2-3, with a weak D call TRBD2 (7 bases). V dropped 6 bases and J dropped 3 bases, with 16 bases sitting between them. In germline, CDR1 is DFQATT, CDR2 SNEGSKA (reference sequence). The CDR3 consists of 14 residues. The DNA of the CDR3 is TGCAGTGCACAGAGGGGGGGCCCTACAGATACGCAGTATTTT. Translated: CSAQRGGPTDTQYF.

This clonotype came up a few times. The V gene is TRBV2, the J gene TRBJ2-1, with 8 bases lining up with TRBD1. The germline V gene encodes CDR1 SNHLY and CDR2 FYNNEI. Trimming took 6 bases from V and 3 from J; bases not matched to a gene: 7. This CDR3 spans 15 amino acids. CDR3 in DNA: TGTGCCAGCAGCCCTGGACAGGGAAACTACAATGAGCAGTTCTTC. It is translated as CASSPGQGNYNEQFF. Variable domain in full (rest from reference TRBV2 and TRBJ2-1): EPEVTQTPSHQVTQMGQEVILRCVPISNHLYFYWYRQILGQKVEFLVSFYNNEISEKSEIFDDQFSVERPDGSNFTLKIRSTKLEDSAMYFCASSPGQGNYNEQFFGPGTRLTVL.

J is TRBJ1-1 and V is TRBV12-3 or TRBV12-4; no firm D call. Trimming cost V 6 bases and J 3 bases, with 14 bases left between them. There are 14 residues in the CDR3. This CDR3 reads CASSHSRGDTEAFF. The CDR3 DNA sequence: TGTGCCAGCAGCCACTCTCGCGGGGACACTGAAGCTTTCTTT.

The gene calls are TRBV20-1 and TRBJ1-4; TRBD1 matches at 7 bases. Germline V gene lookup returns CDR1 DFQATT and CDR2 SNEGSKA (reference sequence). This CDR3 is 13 amino acids long. Germline trimming cut 5 bases from V and 2 bases from J; bases unmatched to any gene: 2. This CDR3 is CSAETGTNEKLFF. CDR3 DNA: TGCAGTGCTGAGACAGGGACTAATGAAAAACTGTTTTTT.

This clonotype showed up just once. V is TRBV4-2 and J is TRBJ1-5; D gene unclear. V was trimmed by 0 bases and J by 0 bases, leaving 9 bases between them. Germline V lookup: CDR1 LGHNA, CDR2 YNFKEQ. The CDR3 extends over 16 amino acids. The CDR3 nucleotides are TGTGCCAGCAGCCAAGAGACGGGTAATAGCAATCAGCCCCAGCATTTT. Translating it yields CASSQETGNSNQPQHF.

This chain's CDR3 is CASSQREDTEAFF. The CDR3, as DNA: TGTGCCAGCAGTCAGAGGGAGGACACTGAAGCTTTCTTT. This chain uses TRBV12-3 or TRBV12-4 with TRBJ1-1, with unresolved D. V lost 5 bases and J 3 bases, leaving 10 bases between the germline ends. The CDR3 spans 13 residues.